Listed below are T cell receptor beta chains from one sample, sequenced in a study of graft-versus-host responses after intestinal transplantation. Sequencing used immunoSEQ multiplex PCR; TCRdb keeps in-frame clones, though not all of them. This sample yields some 39,000 clones, of which 85% to 95% are seen a single time; 0.5% to 0.55% belongs to the top ten. Their antigen targets remain unknown. Sequenced here: unstimulated CD8+ T cells sorted from spleen or lymph node cells, sampled before transplant. The origin of the receptors is a human donor who was the organ donor for an intestinal transplant. Each CDR3 is given with its conserved first and last residue. A D gene is named only where the DNA matches it firmly. Size values are once, few and many counts, or a class for expanded clones, and some rows have none.

TRBJ1-1,.,.,TRBV7-9,TGTGCCAGCAGTCTGAGTGGCACTGAAGCTTTCTTT,CASSLSGTEAFF
TRBJ1-5,.,.,TRBV9,TGTGCCAGCAGCCTCTCAGGGGATGGCAATCAGCCCCAGCATTTT,CASSLSGDGNQPQHF
TRBJ2-7,.,TRBD1,TRBV5-1,TGCGCCAGCAGCTCGGGACAGGGGGACGAGCAGTACTTC,CASSSGQGDEQYF
TRBJ1-6,.,.,TRBV7-9,TGTGCCAGCAGCCCCGTTTACTCACCCCTCCACTTT,CASSPVYSPLHF
TRBJ2-5,.,.,TRBV13,TGTGCCAGCGGATCAGAGTCTGGGGAGACCCAGTACTTC,CASGSESGETQYF
TRBJ1-1,.,.,TRBV19,TGTGCCAGTAGTATGGGGAAGGGGAACACTGAAGCTTTCTTT,CASSMGKGNTEAFF
TRBJ1-6,.,.,TRBV9,TGTGCCAGCAGCGTAGAGGCCAATTCACCCCTCCACTTT,CASSVEANSPLHF
TRBJ2-4,.,.,TRBV6-6,TGTGCCAGCAGTTCGGGCATGGCCGAAAACATTCAGTACTTC,CASSSGMAENIQYF
TRBJ2-1,.,TRBD2,TRBV7-8,TGTGCCAGCAGCTTAGTGTGGACTAGCGGGCGCTCTTCCTACAATGAGCAGTTCTTC,CASSLVWTSGRSSYNEQFF
TRBJ2-4,.,TRBD2,TRBV19,TGTGCCAGTAGTATACTGGGTCTAGCGGGCATTCAGTACTTC,CASSILGLAGIQYF
TRBJ2-3,.,TRBD2,TRBV6-4,TGTGCCAGCAGTGAGAAGGCTAGCGGGGGGACAGATACGCAGTATTTT,CASSEKASGGTDTQYF
TRBJ2-1,.,TRBD2,TRBV9,TGTGCCAGCAGCGTAGAGGCTAGCGGGGGGAACAATGAGCAGTTCTTC,CASSVEASGGNNEQFF
TRBJ2-5,.,.,TRBV7-6,TGTGCCAGCAGCTTATCCTGGTACCAAGAGACCCAGTACTTC,CASSLSWYQETQYF
TRBJ2-1,few,.,TRBV30,TGTGCCTGGAGTCCAGCTAGCTCCTACAATGAGCAGTTCTTC,CAWSPASSYNEQFF
TRBJ1-1,.,.,TRBV20-1,TGCAGTGCCCCGGGGGCTTTCTTT,CSAPGAFF
TRBJ2-7,.,TRBD1,TRBV5-8,TGTGCCAGCAAACCGGGACAGGGCGACTACGAGCAGTACTTC,CASKPGQGDYEQYF
TRBJ1-1,once,.,TRBV6-6,TGTGCCAGCAGCTTGACAGTGAACACTGAAGCTTTCTTT,CASSLTVNTEAFF
TRBJ2-7,.,.,TRBV13,TGTGCCAGCAGCCCTGCGGAGGGATACGAGCAGTACTTC,CASSPAEGYEQYF
TRBJ2-7,.,.,TRBV7-9,TGTGCCAGCAGTGGCCCCAGGTCTCGCTACGAGCAGTACTTC,CASSGPRSRYEQYF
TRBJ2-3,.,.,TRBV28,TGTGCCAGCGGTTTCGGTCGGGATACGCAGTATTTT,CASGFGRDTQYF
TRBJ1-5,.,.,TRBV4-2,TGTGCCAGCAGCCAAGTAAGGGATTTTCCGGGAGATAGCAATCAGCCCCAGCATTTT,CASSQVRDFPGDSNQPQHF
TRBJ2-1,.,TRBD1,TRBV5-6,TGTGCCAGCAGCGCGGGACAGGGGGTGAGCTCCTACAATGAGCAGTTCTTC,CASSAGQGVSSYNEQFF
TRBJ1-2,.,TRBD1,TRBV13,TGTGCCAGCAGCCAAGAGGGACAGGGGGCAGGTGGCTACACCTTC,CASSQEGQGAGGYTF
TRBJ2-3,.,TRBD2,TRBV6-4,TGTGCCAGCAGTGGAGAAGCGGGGGGCACAGATACGCAGTATTTT,CASSGEAGGTDTQYF
TRBJ1-1,.,.,TRBV7-2,TGTGCCAGCAGCCTAACGTGGGCCATGAACACTGAAGCTTTCTTT,CASSLTWAMNTEAFF
TRBJ2-7,once,.,TRBV6-1,TGTGCCAGCAACCTCAGAACCTCCTACGAGCAGTACTTC,CASNLRTSYEQYF
TRBJ2-1,.,.,TRBV7-2,TGTGCCAGCAGCTTACGGGGGACTGTCGTAAACAATGAGCAGTTCTTC,CASSLRGTVVNNEQFF
TRBJ2-7,.,TRBD2,TRBV5-1,TGCGCCAGCAGCCCCAGCGGGGGTATCTACGAGCAGTACTTC,CASSPSGGIYEQYF
TRBJ2-7,.,TRBD2,TRBV9,TGTGCCAGCAGCGAACTAGCGGGGGGGCGAGAAGAGCAGTACTTC,CASSELAGGREEQYF
TRBJ2-1,.,TRBD2,TRBV19,TGTGCCAGTAGTGGGAGCGGGGGGATGTTCCATGAGCAGTTCTTC,CASSGSGGMFHEQFF
TRBJ2-7,.,.,TRBV4-3,TGCGCCAGCAGCCAAGGGCGAAGGGCCGACGAGCAGTACTTC,CASSQGRRADEQYF
TRBJ2-3,.,.,TRBV5-4,TGTGCCAGCAGATTCGGGGGCGGTCCCATCGGAGCGCAGTATTTT,CASRFGGGPIGAQYF
TRBJ2-5,.,TRBD2,TRBV15,TGTGCCACCAGCTCAGGAAAAAGCGGGGGGTTACAAGAGACCCAGTACTTC,CATSSGKSGGLQETQYF
TRBJ2-7,.,.,TRBV7-7,TGTGCTAGCAGCTTAGGGCTCCTTCCCCACGAGCAGTACTTC,CASSLGLLPHEQYF
TRBJ2-5,.,TRBD2,TRBV9,TGTGCCAGCAGCGTCGAGCGGGGGGGCCGGGAGACCCAGTACTTC,CASSVERGGRETQYF
TRBJ2-1,.,TRBD2,TRBV27,TGTGCCAGCACCTCGGGGGGGGGCCTTATAAATGAGCAGTTCTTC,CASTSGGGLINEQFF
TRBJ1-5,.,.,TRBV27,TGTGCCAGCAGTTTATACGGAGGAAGCAATCAGCCCCAGCATTTT,CASSLYGGSNQPQHF
TRBJ1-5,.,.,TRBV19,TGTGCCAGTAGTATAGTAGGACAGAGCAATCAGCCCCAGCATTTT,CASSIVGQSNQPQHF
TRBJ2-1,.,TRBD2,TRBV9,TGTGCCAGCAGCGTAGTTTCCAGCGGGGGGCCCTCCTACAATGAGCAGTTCTTC,CASSVVSSGGPSYNEQFF
TRBJ2-2,.,TRBD1,TRBV7-2,TGTGCCAGCAGCGAGTGGACAGGGGGCTCCGGGGAGCTGTTTTTT,CASSEWTGGSGELFF
TRBJ2-5,.,TRBD2,TRBV7-2,TGTGCCAGCAGCTTTAGCGGGGACCAAGAGACCCAGTACTTC,CASSFSGDQETQYF
TRBJ1-5,.,.,TRBV4-1,TGCGCCAGCAGCCAACTAGGGATGGGAAGCAATCAGCCCCAGCATTTT,CASSQLGMGSNQPQHF
TRBJ2-7,.,.,TRBV4-1,TGCGCCAGCACGGCGGAGAGCTCCTACGAGCAGTACTTC,CASTAESSYEQYF